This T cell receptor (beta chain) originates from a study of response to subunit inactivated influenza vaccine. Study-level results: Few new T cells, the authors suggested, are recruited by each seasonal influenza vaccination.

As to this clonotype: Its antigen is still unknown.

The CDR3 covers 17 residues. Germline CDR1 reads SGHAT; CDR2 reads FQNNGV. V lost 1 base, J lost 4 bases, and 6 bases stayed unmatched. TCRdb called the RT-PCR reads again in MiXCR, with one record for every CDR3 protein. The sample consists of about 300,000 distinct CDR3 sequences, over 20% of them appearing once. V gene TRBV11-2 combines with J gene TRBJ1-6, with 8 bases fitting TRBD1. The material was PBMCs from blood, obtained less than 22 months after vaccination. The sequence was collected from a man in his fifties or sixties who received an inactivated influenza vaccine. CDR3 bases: TGTGCCAGCAGCTTAGCTCAGGGGGCCTTTTATAATTCACCCCTCCACTTT. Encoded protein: CASSLAQGAFYNSPLHF.